Sequencing of this T cell receptor beta chain was carried out in a study of blood T cell repertoires in COVID-19. Study-wide background: PBMCs, B-cell-depleted T cells, or T cells provided the cDNA or gDNA that made up the material.

The cohort comprised adults aged 18 to 89 years residing in approximately 25 US areas. Resolution of symptoms, clearance, or two negative PCRs was present in recovered Cohort 3 donors. In the authors' methods: The assay estimated nucleated cells by amplifying reference gene primers. Clones were sequenced by immunoSEQ multiplex PCR, and TCRdb holds only the in-frame ones, with some missing. The D gene and trimming were derived from the DNA, and the V and J assignments and clone size from that table. Of under 300,000 clones listed, about nine tenths are singletons. The CDR3 is made up of 12 amino acids. The germline V and J ends were trimmed by 11 bases and 6 bases, with 14 bases remaining between them.

The TCR comes from a woman between 50 and 59 years old who had recovered from COVID-19. The chain combines TRBV12-3 or TRBV12-4 with TRBJ2-1, with D tentatively TRBD2 (5 bases). Input material: PBMCs or T cells enriched from blood (not recorded which). The CDR3 region is CACLRVGNEQFF. Written as DNA, the CDR3 is TGTGCCTGTTTGAGGGTCGGCAATGAGCAGTTCTTC.